Listed below are T cell receptor beta chains from one sample, sequenced in a study of shared clonotypes between healthy human individuals. Here immunoSEQ multiplex PCR was the method, and the copy in TCRdb shows in-frame clones only, minus some. The sample gives over 2 million clones, less than 95% of which show up once; approximately 0.4% is in the top ten. Specimen: naive CD4+ T cells from PBMCs. The receptors shown here come from a man aged 18 to 30 in good health. Some clones in this sample may be carry-over from other donors' samples. Both conserved end residues are part of each CDR3. D genes are given only for firm matches. Some rows have no size entry. The others give once, few or many, or a class for an expanded clone.

TRBJ1-1 TRBV30 . . CAWTLSAEAFF TGTGCCTGGACCCTCAGTGCTGAAGCTTTCTTT
TRBJ1-1 TRBV7-9 . TRBD1 CASSSPGTEAKNTEAFF TGTGCCAGCAGCTCCCCCGGGACAGAAGCAAAAAACACTGAAGCTTTCTTT
TRBJ2-7 TRBV5-4 once TRBD1 CASSLGGSQGALEQYF TGTGCCAGCAGCTTGGGAGGATCGCAGGGGGCCCTCGAGCAGTACTTC
TRBJ1-4 TRBV28 . . CASRFQQEVEKLFF TGTGCCAGCAGATTTCAACAGGAGGTTGAAAAACTGTTTTTT
TRBJ2-6 TRBV28 . TRBD2 CASSPGGSGANVLTF TGTGCCAGCAGTCCGGGGGGGTCTGGGGCCAACGTCCTGACTTTC
TRBJ1-2 TRBV5-6 . . CASTLMTSVHGYTF TGTGCCAGCACCTTAATGACCTCCGTTCATGGCTACACCTTC
TRBJ2-7 TRBV5-1 once TRBD2 CASSSSASGPVGQYF TGCGCCAGCAGCTCCTCGGCTAGCGGTCCGGTTGGGCAGTACTTC
TRBJ2-1 TRBV5-8 . TRBD2 CASSGEREAFNEQFF TGTGCCAGCAGCGGGGAGCGGGAGGCTTTCAATGAGCAGTTCTTC
TRBJ2-3 TRBV9 . . CASSVSRDTDTQYF TGTGCCAGCAGCGTATCACGAGACACAGATACGCAGTATTTT
TRBJ2-3 TRBV28 . . CASMRATDTQYF TGTGCAAGCATGCGGGCCACAGATACGCAGTATTTT
TRBJ1-3 TRBV4-1 . . CASSQDYGMISGNTIYF TGCGCCAGCAGCCAAGATTACGGGATGATCTCTGGAAACACCATATATTTT
TRBJ2-3 TRBV6-6 . . CASSYSGSDTQYF TGTGCCAGCAGTTACTCGGGCTCAGATACGCAGTATTTT
TRBJ2-5 TRBV27 once . CASSRTDSQETQYF TGTGCCAGCAGCCGGACAGACTCACAAGAGACCCAGTACTTC
TRBJ1-1 TRBV18 once TRBD1 CASSLGQAGYTEAFF TGTGCCAGCTCACTAGGACAGGCCGGATACACTGAAGCTTTCTTT
TRBJ1-4 TRBV5-1 . . CASSTGTPILDEKLFF TGCGCCAGCAGCACCGGGACGCCTATTTTAGATGAAAAACTGTTTTTT
TRBJ2-7 TRBV10-3 . . CAIKNNKDGEQYF TGTGCCATCAAGAACAACAAGGACGGCGAGCAGTACTTC
TRBJ2-6 TRBV7-2 . . CASSPNPGTTGANVLTF TGTGCCAGCAGCCCGAACCCCGGGACAACTGGGGCCAACGTCCTGACTTTC
TRBJ2-1 TRBV6-5 . . CASSPPPYNEQFF TGTGCCAGCAGTCCACCGCCCTACAATGAGCAGTTCTTC
TRBJ1-3 TRBV30 . . CAWSPFRAASGDTIYF TGTGCCTGGAGTCCATTCCGGGCCGCCTCTGGAGACACCATATATTTT
TRBJ1-2 TRBV19 once TRBD1 CASNRQGGSYTF TGTGCCAGTAACAGACAGGGGGGAAGCTACACCTTC
TRBJ1-2 TRBV5-1 few TRBD1 CASRGQGDGYTF TGCGCCAGCCGTGGACAGGGAGATGGCTACACCTTC
TRBJ2-1 TRBV7-3 . . CASSLGTIAYNEQFF TGTGCCAGCAGCCTCGGGACGATAGCCTACAATGAGCAGTTCTTC
TRBJ2-3 TRBV19 once TRBD2 CASSVLAGGTDTQYF TGTGCCAGTAGTGTACTAGCGGGAGGGACAGATACGCAGTATTTT
TRBJ2-2 TRBV18 . TRBD2 CASPLSSGRNSGELFF TGTGCCAGCCCCCTATCTAGCGGGAGAAATTCCGGGGAGCTGTTTTTT
TRBJ2-2 TRBV27 . TRBD1 CASRIPGTGKNTGELFF TGTGCCAGCAGGATCCCCGGGACAGGGAAAAACACCGGGGAGCTGTTTTTT
TRBJ2-1 TRBV10-2 . TRBD2 CASSDPGTSGHNEQFF TGCGCCAGCAGCGACCCCGGGACTAGCGGCCACAATGAGCAGTTCTTC
TRBJ1-2 TRBV27 . TRBD1 CASSYRGGLYGYTF TGTGCCAGCAGCTACAGGGGAGGCCTTTATGGCTACACCTTC
TRBJ1-1 TRBV19 . . CASNYRVGTEAFF TGTGCCAGTAATTACAGGGTCGGAACTGAAGCTTTCTTT
TRBJ1-4 TRBV4-1 once . CASSQDQNLRWEKLFF TGCGCCAGCAGCCAAGATCAAAATTTAAGGTGGGAAAAACTGTTTTTT
TRBJ1-4 TRBV9 . . CASSVGAVPTNEKLFF TGTGCCAGCAGCGTAGGTGCGGTACCAACTAATGAAAAACTGTTTTTT
TRBJ2-3 TRBV29-1 . . CSVELGTDTQYF TGCAGCGTTGAATTGGGGACGGATACGCAGTATTTT
TRBJ1-1 TRBV10-3 . . CAIREGRTEAFF TGTGCCATCAGGGAGGGGAGGACTGAAGCTTTCTTT
TRBJ2-5 TRBV7-9 . TRBD2 CASSLLAGFETQYF TGTGCCAGCAGCTTATTAGCGGGATTTGAGACCCAGTACTTC
TRBJ1-5 TRBV12-5 . TRBD1 CASGLYPHGQGVFNQPQHF TGTGCTAGTGGTTTGTACCCCCACGGACAGGGGGTTTTCAATCAGCCCCAGCATTTT
TRBJ2-1 TRBV10-3 . TRBD2 CAISASGITGGEQFF TGTGCCATCAGTGCTAGCGGGATAACGGGAGGTGAGCAGTTCTTC
TRBJ1-2 TRBV30 . TRBD1 CAWSTRQGLGYTF TGTGCCTGGAGCACCCGACAGGGGCTCGGCTACACCTTC
TRBJ1-2 TRBV14 . . CASSQTRVGYTF TGTGCCAGCAGCCAGACCCGGGTTGGCTACACCTTC
TRBJ2-5 TRBV30 . . CAWSPGRRETQYF TGTGCCTGGAGTCCGGGGCGGCGGGAGACCCAGTACTTC
TRBJ2-1 TRBV7-3 . . CASSPTRDARDEQFF TGTGCCAGCAGCCCCACCAGGGATGCGCGGGATGAGCAGTTCTTC
TRBJ2-7 TRBV4-1 . . CASSQIGKGVSEYF TGCGCCAGCAGCCAGATAGGGAAGGGAGTATCGGAGTACTTC
TRBJ2-7 TRBV14 . . CASSQDRGDPYEQYF TGTGCCAGCAGCCAAGATAGGGGGGACCCCTACGAGCAGTACTTC
TRBJ2-5 TRBV6-1 once . CASSETRVQYF TGTGCCAGCAGCGAAACAAGGGTCCAGTACTTC
TRBJ2-2 TRBV30 . . CAWRAGNTGELFF TGTGCCTGGAGGGCAGGGAACACCGGGGAGCTGTTTTTT
TRBJ2-1 TRBV5-1 . TRBD2 CASSSTGTSGNNNEQFF TGCGCCAGCAGCTCCACCGGGACTAGCGGGAATAACAATGAGCAGTTCTTC
TRBJ2-7 TRBV7-7 . . CASRATVSEQYF TGTGCCAGCAGAGCCACAGTATCCGAGCAGTACTTC
TRBJ2-7 TRBV29-1 . . CSVYVGVEQYF TGCAGCGTTTACGTTGGAGTCGAGCAGTACTTC
TRBJ2-3 TRBV28 . TRBD2 CASLRGGSTDTQYF TGTGCCAGCCTTCGGGGGGGGAGCACAGATACGCAGTATTTT
TRBJ2-7 TRBV18 . . CASSLDSVLYEQYF TGTGCCAGCTCACTCGACAGCGTACTCTACGAGCAGTACTTC
TRBJ2-7 TRBV11-2 . . CASTGGVGAYEQYF TGTGCCAGCACCGGAGGAGTAGGTGCCTACGAGCAGTACTTC
TRBJ2-2 TRBV10-1 . TRBD2 CASRGLAGTGELFF TGCGCCAGCAGAGGGCTAGCGGGCACCGGGGAGCTGTTTTTT
TRBJ2-7 TRBV5-1 . . CASSPMGHSSYEQYF TGCGCCAGCAGCCCGATGGGACACAGCTCCTACGAGCAGTACTTC
TRBJ1-1 TRBV7-2 . . CASIQLGGYTEAFF TGTGCCAGCATCCAACTTGGCGGCTACACTGAAGCTTTCTTT
TRBJ2-2 TRBV6-5 . TRBD2 CASSSSGRRDTGELFF TGTGCCAGCAGTTCTAGCGGGAGAAGGGACACCGGGGAGCTGTTTTTT
TRBJ1-2 TRBV7-2 . . CASSLSRGSLGYTF TGTGCCAGCAGCTTAAGCCGAGGTAGTCTGGGCTACACCTTC